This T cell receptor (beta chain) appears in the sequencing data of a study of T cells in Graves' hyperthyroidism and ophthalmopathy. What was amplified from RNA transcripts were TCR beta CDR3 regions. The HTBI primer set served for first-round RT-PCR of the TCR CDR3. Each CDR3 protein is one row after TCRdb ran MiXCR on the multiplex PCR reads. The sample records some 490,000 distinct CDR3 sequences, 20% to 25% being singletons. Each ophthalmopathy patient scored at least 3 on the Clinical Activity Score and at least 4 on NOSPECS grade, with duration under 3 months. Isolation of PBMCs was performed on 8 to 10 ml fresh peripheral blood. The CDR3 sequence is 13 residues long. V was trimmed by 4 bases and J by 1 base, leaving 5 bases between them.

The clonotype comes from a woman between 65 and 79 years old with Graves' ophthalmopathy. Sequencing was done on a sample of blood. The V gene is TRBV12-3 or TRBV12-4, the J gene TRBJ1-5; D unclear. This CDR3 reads CASSYTSNQPQHF. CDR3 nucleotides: TGTGCCAGCAGTTATACAAGCAATCAGCCCCAGCATTTT.